What follows describes a single TCR beta chain. Its antigen remains undetermined. Per-base quality was not reported, and no clone a single base away is much larger than it. This record belongs to a study of blood T cell repertoires in COVID-19 (dated by TCRdb to the early 2020s). Describing the broader study: The collaborator samples originated in the United States, Italy and Spain and spanned the acute and convalescent phases of COVID-19. The prospective study material was composed of cDNA or gDNA derived from T cells, B-cell-depleted T cells, or PBMCs. The dataset comprised deeply sampled blood TCRbeta repertoires from subjects exposed to, actively infected with, or recovered from COVID-19. The repertoires were made available in a free public database intended to serve as a resource for research on the immune response to SARS-CoV-2. Samples were obtained from the ongoing ImmuneRACE study (first 160 participants) and from 1,000 to 1,500 subjects provided by 6 global collaborators. The sample metadata nearly always contained a de-identified subject ID, COVID-19 status, age in years and sex. Where HLA class I and class II types were available, the types were taken from metadata supplied by the sample provider, not from assay-based typing.

Each collaborating institution followed its own protocols to collect whole blood in K2EDTA tubes. Collaborator samples were shipped for TCRbeta analysis as frozen whole blood, isolated PBMCs, or DNA extracted from either sample type. Broader findings and caveats from the paper: The amount of clinical and demographic metadata varied by source and participant and was provided uncurated.

CDR1 and CDR2 were assigned from the germline V gene as SGHTA and FQGNSA. V was cut back by 4 bases and J by 1 base, leaving a gap of 13 bases between them. There are 15 amino acids in the CDR3, from cysteine to phenylalanine inclusive. Only the CDR3 portion is preserved as DNA: 45 bases, with reading frame beginning at the first base. TCRbeta CDR3 regions were amplified from genomic DNA by means of the immunoSEQ Assay, a bias-controlled multiplex PCR. From the authors' description of their analysis: Nucleated cell counts per sample were estimated from amplification of reference gene primers within the assay. To quantify the absolute abundance of each unique TCRbeta CDR3 rearrangement, sequence reads were collapsed and filtered. For each sample, productive Simpson clonality was calculated as the square root of Simpson's diversity index over productive rearrangements. The table was pulled from immuneACCESS by TCRdb, which kept in-frame rearrangements only. Such tables lose some clones; where checked, under half of the loss comes from unresolved V genes, and the rest has no known cause. Clone size and the V and J calls come from that table; the DNA yielded D and trimming. The sample table contains approximately 97,000 clones; only one count was recorded for about 84% of them. About 4.1% of the sample is held by the ten biggest clonotypes.

Recombination joined TRBV7-2 with TRBJ1-1, with a weak D call of TRBD1 (6 bases match). Sequenced material: peripheral blood. The source is a man between 60 and 70 years old with acute or convalescent COVID-19. The base sequence is TGTGCCAGCAGCTATTCCGGACAGCCGAACACTGAAGCTTTCTTT. Translated, this is CASSYSGQPNTEAFF.